These T cell receptor beta chains were read from a single sample in a study of T cell responses to AZD1222 COVID-19 vaccine. The repertoire was sequenced with immunoSEQ multiplex PCR; TCRdb's copy has only in-frame clones and lacks some. The repertoire holds hundreds of thousands of clones, with roughly 91% as singletons. Sequencing was performed on peripheral blood, taken on day 0 of MenACWY control vaccination. The receptors here all came from an adult in good health. CDR3s leave out the opening cysteine and the closing phenylalanine or tryptophan.

J: TRBJ1-2; V: TRBV12-3/TRBV12-4; CDR3: ASGWPGRYGYT
J: TRBJ1-1; V: TRBV5-1; CDR3: ASSPFLGVNTEAF
J: TRBJ1-5; V: TRBV3-1/TRBV3-2; CDR3: ASNPQPQH
J: TRBJ1-1; V: TRBV30; CDR3: AWSSLDREAF
J: TRBJ1-1; V: TRBV5-8; CDR3: ASSFPDSEAF
J: TRBJ2-7; V: TRBV4-2; CDR3: ASSQGLQGFNEQY
J: TRBJ1-1; V: TRBV5-6; CDR3: ASSLVVLSTEAF
J: TRBJ2-2; V: TRBV5-6; CDR3: ASSFGQGAITGELF
J: TRBJ2-3; V: TRBV2; CDR3: ASRQTGTGFDTQY
J: TRBJ1-3; V: TRBV6-5; CDR3: ASSGTSSGNTIY
J: TRBJ1-5; V: TRBV7-9; CDR3: ASSLAGKNQPQH
J: TRBJ2-6; V: TRBV19; CDR3: ASSVGTASGANVLT
J: TRBJ1-6; V: TRBV11-2; CDR3: ASRWTGVSPLH
J: TRBJ1-4; V: TRBV4-1; CDR3: ASSRGATNEKLF
J: TRBJ1-4; V: TRBV9; CDR3: ASSVGGGGEKLF
J: TRBJ2-3; V: TRBV4-3; CDR3: ASSQDRGGDTDTQY
J: TRBJ1-2; V: TRBV27; CDR3: ASRDRDFYGYT
J: TRBJ2-5; V: TRBV11-1; CDR3: ASSLVPAQETQY
J: TRBJ1-2; V: TRBV18; CDR3: ASSPGTDPYGYT
J: TRBJ2-3; V: TRBV7-9; CDR3: ASSAGQGMDTQY
J: TRBJ1-6; V: TRBV7-3; CDR3: ASSLTGGALTPLH
J: TRBJ1-2; V: TRBV6-6; CDR3: ASSYGADPPGYT
J: TRBJ2-5; V: TRBV5-1; CDR3: ASSSPGSEETQY
J: TRBJ1-3; V: TRBV6-5; CDR3: ASNGHRSGNTIY
J: TRBJ1-2; V: TRBV5-1; CDR3: ASSSSGGYGYT
J: TRBJ1-2; V: TRBV19; CDR3: ASSIATGGGYGYT
J: TRBJ2-3; V: TRBV5-1; CDR3: ASSLTSRDTQY